Included here is one T cell receptor (beta chain) sequence, with context. Profiled with immunoSEQ multiplex PCR; TCRdb holds only in-frame clones, not every one. The sample carries over 35,000 clones, about four fifths recorded once. This record comes from a study of STAT5B mutations in CD4+ large granular lymphocyte leukemia. CDR1 is SSHAT and CDR2 is FNYEAQ in the germline V gene (reference sequence). V lost 1 base, J lost 1 base, and 13 bases lay in between. The CDR3 sequence is 16 residues long. The origin of this receptor is a human donor in good health. J is TRBJ2-5 and V is TRBV7-7, with D possibly matching TRBD1 (6 bases). Sequencing used CD4+ T cells from blood buffy coats. CDR3 protein: CASSLGTANTQETQYF. In DNA, the CDR3 is TGTGCCAGCAGCTTAGGGACAGCGAATACCCAAGAGACCCAGTACTTC.